This record looks at one T cell receptor beta chain sequence and its context. This sample is part of a study of blood T cell repertoires in COVID-19. Background on the study: PBMCs, B-cell-depleted T cells, or T cells were the source of the cDNA or gDNA that made up the material.

The CDR3 consists of 15 residues. The germline V gene encodes CDR1 SGDLS and CDR2 YYNGEE. Trimming took off 0 bases at V and 4 bases at J, with 10 bases between the two ends. Under the authors' procedure: Using reference gene primer amplification, nucleated cell counts were estimated. Repertoires were generated with immunoSEQ multiplex PCR, while TCRdb's copy carries only in-frame clones and drops some. V and J calls and clone size follow that table, whereas D and trimming were derived from the DNA. The data contain some 220,000 clones, over 60% of them singletons. Sequencing was carried out using peripheral blood. The TCR was taken from a woman between 65 and 79 years old with acute or convalescent COVID-19. This chain uses TRBV9 with TRBJ1-4; D unresolved. CDR3 region: CASSVASSGNEKLFF. Here the CDR3 DNA reads TGTGCCAGCAGCGTAGCGTCCTCGGGTAATGAAAAACTGTTTTTT.